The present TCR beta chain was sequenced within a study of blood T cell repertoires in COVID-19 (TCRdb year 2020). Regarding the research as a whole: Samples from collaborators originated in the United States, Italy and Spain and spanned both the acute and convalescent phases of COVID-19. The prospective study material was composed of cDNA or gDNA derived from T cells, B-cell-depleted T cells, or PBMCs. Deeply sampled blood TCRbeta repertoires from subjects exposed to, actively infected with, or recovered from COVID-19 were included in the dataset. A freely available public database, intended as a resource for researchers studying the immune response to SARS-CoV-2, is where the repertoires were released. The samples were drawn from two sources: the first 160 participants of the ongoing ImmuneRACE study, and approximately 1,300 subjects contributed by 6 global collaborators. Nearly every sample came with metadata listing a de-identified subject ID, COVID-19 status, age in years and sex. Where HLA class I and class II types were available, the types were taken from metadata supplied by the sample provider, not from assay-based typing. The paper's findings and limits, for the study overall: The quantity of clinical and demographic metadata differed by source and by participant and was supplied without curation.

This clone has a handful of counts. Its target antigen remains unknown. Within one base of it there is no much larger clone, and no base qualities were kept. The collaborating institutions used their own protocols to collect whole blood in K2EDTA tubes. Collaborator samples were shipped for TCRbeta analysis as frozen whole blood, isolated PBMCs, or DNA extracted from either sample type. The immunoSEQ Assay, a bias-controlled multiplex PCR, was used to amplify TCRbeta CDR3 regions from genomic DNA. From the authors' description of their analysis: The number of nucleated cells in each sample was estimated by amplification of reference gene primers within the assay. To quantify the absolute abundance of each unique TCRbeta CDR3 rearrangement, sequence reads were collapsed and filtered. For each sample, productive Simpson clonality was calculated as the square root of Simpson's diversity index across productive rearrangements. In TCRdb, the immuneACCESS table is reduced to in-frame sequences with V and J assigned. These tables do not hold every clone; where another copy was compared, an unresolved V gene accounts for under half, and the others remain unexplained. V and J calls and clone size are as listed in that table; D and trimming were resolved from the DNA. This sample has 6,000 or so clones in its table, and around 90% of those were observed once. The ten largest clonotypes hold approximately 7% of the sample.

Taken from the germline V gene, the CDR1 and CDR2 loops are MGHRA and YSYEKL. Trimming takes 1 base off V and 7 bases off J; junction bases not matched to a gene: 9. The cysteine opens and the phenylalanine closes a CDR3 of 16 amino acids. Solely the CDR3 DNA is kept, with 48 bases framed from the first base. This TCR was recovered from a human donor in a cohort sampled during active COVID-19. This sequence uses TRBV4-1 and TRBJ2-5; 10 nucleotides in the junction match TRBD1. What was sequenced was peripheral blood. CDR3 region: CASSQGPGQGLGTQYF. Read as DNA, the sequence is TGCGCCAGCAGCCAAGGACCGGGACAGGGGTTAGGGACCCAGTACTTC.